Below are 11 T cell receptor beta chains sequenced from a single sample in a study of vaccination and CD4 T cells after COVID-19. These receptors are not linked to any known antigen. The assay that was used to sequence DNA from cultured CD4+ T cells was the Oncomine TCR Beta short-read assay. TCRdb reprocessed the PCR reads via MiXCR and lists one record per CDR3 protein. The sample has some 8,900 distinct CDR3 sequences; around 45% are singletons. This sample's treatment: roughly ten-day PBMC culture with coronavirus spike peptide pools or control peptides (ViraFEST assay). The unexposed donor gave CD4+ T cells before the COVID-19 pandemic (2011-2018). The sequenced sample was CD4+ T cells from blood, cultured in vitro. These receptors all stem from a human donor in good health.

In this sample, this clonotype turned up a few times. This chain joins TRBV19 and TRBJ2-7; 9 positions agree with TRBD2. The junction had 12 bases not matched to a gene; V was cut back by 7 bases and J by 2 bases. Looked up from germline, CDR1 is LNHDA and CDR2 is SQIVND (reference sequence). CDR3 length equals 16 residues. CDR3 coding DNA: TGTGCCAGTAAAAGGGATAGCGGGGGCGTCACCTACGAGCAGTACTTC. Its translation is CASKRDSGGVTYEQYF.

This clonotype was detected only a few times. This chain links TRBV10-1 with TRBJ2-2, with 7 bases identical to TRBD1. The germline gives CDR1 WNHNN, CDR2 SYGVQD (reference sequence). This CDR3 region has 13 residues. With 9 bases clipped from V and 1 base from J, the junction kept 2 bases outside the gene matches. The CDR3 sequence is CASRQGNTGELFF. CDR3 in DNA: TGCGCCAGTCGACAGGGGAACACCGGGGAGCTGTTTTTT.

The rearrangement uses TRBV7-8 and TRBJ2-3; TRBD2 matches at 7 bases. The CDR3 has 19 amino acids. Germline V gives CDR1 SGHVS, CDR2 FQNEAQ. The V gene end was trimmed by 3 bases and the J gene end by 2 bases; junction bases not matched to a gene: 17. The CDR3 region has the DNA TGTGCCAGCAGCTTTACCTTTGGGCTGGCTAGCGGACTCACAGATACGCAGTATTTT. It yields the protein CASSFTFGLASGLTDTQYF.

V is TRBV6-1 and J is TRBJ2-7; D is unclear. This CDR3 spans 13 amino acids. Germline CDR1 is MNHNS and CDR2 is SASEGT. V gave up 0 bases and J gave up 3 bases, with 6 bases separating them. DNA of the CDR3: TGTGCCAGCAGTGAAGCGTACGGCTACGAGCAGTACTTC. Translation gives CASSEAYGYEQYF.

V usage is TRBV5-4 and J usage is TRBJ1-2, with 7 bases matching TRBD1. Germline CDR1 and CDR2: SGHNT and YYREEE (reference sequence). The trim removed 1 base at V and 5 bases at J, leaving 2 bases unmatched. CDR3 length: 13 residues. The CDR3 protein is CASSLNRGYGYTF. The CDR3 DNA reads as TGTGCCAGCAGCTTGAACAGGGGATATGGCTACACCTTC.

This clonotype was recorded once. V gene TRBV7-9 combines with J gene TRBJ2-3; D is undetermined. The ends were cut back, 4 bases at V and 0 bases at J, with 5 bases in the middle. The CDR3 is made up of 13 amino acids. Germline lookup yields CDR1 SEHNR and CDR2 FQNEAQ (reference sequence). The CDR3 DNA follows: TGTGCCAGCAGCTCCCTAAGCACAGATACGCAGTATTTT. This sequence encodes CASSSLSTDTQYF. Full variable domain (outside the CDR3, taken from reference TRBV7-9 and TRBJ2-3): DTGVSQNPRHKITKRGQNVTFRCDPISEHNRLYWYRQTLGQGPEFLTYFQNEAQLEKSRLLSDRFSAERPKGSFSTLEIQRTEQGDSAMYLCASSSLSTDTQYFGPGTRLTVL.

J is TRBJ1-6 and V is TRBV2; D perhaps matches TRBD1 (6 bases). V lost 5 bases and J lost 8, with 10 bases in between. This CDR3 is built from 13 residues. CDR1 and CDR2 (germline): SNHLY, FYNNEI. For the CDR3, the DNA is TGTGCCAGCAGTCCACAGGGTGATTCACCCCTCCACTTT. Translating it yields CASSPQGDSPLHF.

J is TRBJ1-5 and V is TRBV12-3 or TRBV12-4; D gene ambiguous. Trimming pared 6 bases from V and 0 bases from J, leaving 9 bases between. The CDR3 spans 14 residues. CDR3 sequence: CASREDGSNQPQHF. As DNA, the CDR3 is TGTGCCAGCAGGGAAGACGGTAGCAATCAGCCCCAGCATTTT.

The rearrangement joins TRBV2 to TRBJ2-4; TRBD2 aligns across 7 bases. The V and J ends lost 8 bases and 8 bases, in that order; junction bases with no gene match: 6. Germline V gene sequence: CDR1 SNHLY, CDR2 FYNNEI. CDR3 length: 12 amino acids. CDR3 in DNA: TGTGCCAGCGTGGCGGGGGACTACATTCAGTACTTC. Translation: CASVAGDYIQYF.

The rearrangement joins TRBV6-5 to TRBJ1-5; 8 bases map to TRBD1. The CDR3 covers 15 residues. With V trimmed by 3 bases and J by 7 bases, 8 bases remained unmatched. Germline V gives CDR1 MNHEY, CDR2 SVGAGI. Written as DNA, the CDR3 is TGTGCCAGCAGTTATGCGGGACAGGTCAGCCAGCCCCAGCATTTT. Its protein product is CASSYAGQVSQPQHF.

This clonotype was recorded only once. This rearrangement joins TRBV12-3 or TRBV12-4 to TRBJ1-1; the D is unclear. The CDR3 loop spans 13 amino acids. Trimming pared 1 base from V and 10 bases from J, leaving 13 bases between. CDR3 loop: CASSLVAVIRAFF. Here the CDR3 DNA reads TGTGCCAGCAGTTTAGTTGCAGTGATTCGAGCTTTCTTT.